Reported below is one T cell receptor beta chain. Its antigen has not been determined. Nothing much larger sits one base from this clone, and base qualities are not available. The entire amount of isolated RNA was reverse transcribed using the High Capacity cDNA Reverse Transcription Kit, so the sequenced TCRB transcripts were expressed ones. Deep immunoSEQ sequencing was applied to naive, central memory and regulatory T cell samples, giving an average of roughly 3.3 million total reads per sample. Sorted cells were lysed in RLT buffer and RNA was extracted with DNase-treated RNeasy Micro or Mini kits, depending on cell number. To prevent cross-contamination, every cell subset was processed on its own, while patient and healthy donor samples were processed together. Using the immunoSEQ multiplex PCR, TCRB sequences were amplified from cDNA into 87-bp fragments spanning the CDR3 region. The amplicons were sequenced using the Illumina HiSeq platform. The source study handled its data this way. PCR bias was corrected computationally using synthetic template baselines, and reads within Hamming distance 2 were collapsed, with unmergeable singletons discarded. Reads were aligned against IMGT so that V, D and J genes, CDR3 length and insertions or deletions at six rearrangement sites could be assigned. Within each subset, clonotype counts were normalized to sorted cell number, after which true diversity and Gini coefficients were computed with the tcR R package. The overlap coefficient, calculated on TCRB nucleotide sequences, was used to quantify repertoire sharing. Out-of-frame TCRB sequences from naive cells were analyzed to stand in for the pre-selection repertoire. The immuneACCESS repertoire file appears here via TCRdb, limited to in-frame rearrangements. These files lack a portion of the clones; in checked studies, under half of the deficit traces to unresolved V genes, and the cause of the others is not known. That table is the source of V, J and clone size, and D and trimming were worked out from the DNA. In all, the sample holds over 200,000 clones, and approximately 11% of those were seen once. The ten largest account for around 0.015% of the sample.

Each donor gave one peripheral blood draw, roughly 120 mL on average, collected into heparinised tubes. A BD FACSAria II and a panel including CD45RO, CCR7, CD25, CD127, CD95 and CD27 were used to sort naive, central memory, regulatory and stem cell-like memory CD4+ T cells. Purity was above 95% for every sorted population. PBMCs were isolated right away by Lymphoprep density gradient centrifugation and were stained directly, without culture. So that batch effects would be minimized, each experiment stained and sorted samples in pairs, pairing one healthy donor with one patient. The data are from a study of beta chain features in type 1 diabetes (dated by TCRdb to 2016 to 2019). A note on the overall study: No differences in mean age, gender distribution, total cell number or subset yield were found between patients and healthy donors. A total of approximately 110,000,000 sorted cells were examined across all samples, and a strong correlation was observed between cell number per subset and RNA yield. The study compared TCRB repertoires of sorted circulating CD4+ T cell subsets between recently diagnosed type 1 diabetes patients and matched healthy donors. Regulatory and stem cell-like memory subsets were isolated from only 8 patients and about eight healthy donors, whereas naive and central memory subsets came from all 30 or so donors.

Study-level results and caveats: Naive, central memory and regulatory TCRB repertoires appeared to be more similar among patients than among healthy donors. HLA sub-analyses involved small numbers of individuals, so any influence of HLA type on TCRB rearrangement remained unresolved. Type 1 diabetes patients showed a moderate but significant shortening of TCRB CDR3 length in all four CD4+ subsets. PCR might favor shorter templates, but patient and control samples were amplified and corrected together, so any skew would affect both groups equally. Because cDNA rather than genomic DNA was sequenced, highly expressing activated cells could have been over-represented, although no difference in activation and CD3 levels was found between groups. At VDJ recombination sites, patients with type 1 diabetes made fewer insertions and deleted more nucleotides, a pattern implying thymic rearrangement abnormalities.

CDR1 SGHAT and CDR2 FQNNGV are derived from the germline V gene. The junction carries 8 bases between V and J, which are trimmed by 1 base and 2 bases respectively. The CDR3 contains 14 residues, cysteine and phenylalanine counted. The sequence is cut down to CDR3 DNA, 42 bases in frame from base 1. Sequenced sample: naive CD4+ T cells from blood. Interpreted using the paper, the cell subset or site label stands for: true naive CD4+ T cells. This chain joins TRBV11-2 to TRBJ1-2; the D gene is possibly TRBD1, with 5 bases matching. This receptor was identified in a man aged 25 to 40 with type 1 diabetes. The nucleotide sequence reads as follows: TGTGCCAGCAGCTTAGCATCAGGGAACTATGGCTACACCTTC. Its translation is CASSLASGNYGYTF.